This T cell receptor (beta chain) appears in the sequencing data of a study of low-dose radiotherapy and immunotherapy resistance in tumors. Across the study: Cohort 1 was given 0.5 Gy per fraction every 2 weeks, for 6.5 Gy total. Treatment of Cohort 2 consisted of 1 Gy per fraction every two weeks, amounting to 13 Gy over 26 weeks. Dosing of intravenous cyclophosphamide at 200 mg/m2 occurred every two weeks and took place one day prior to radiation and immunotherapy.

This clonotype was observed at least ten times. Stated time point: after trial treatment. Treatment noted: LDRT plus nivolumab, ipilimumab, low-dose cyclophosphamide and aspirin (RACIN trial). Donors were treated with nivolumab, ipilimumab, aspirin, and low-dose cyclophosphamide and radiotherapy. CDR3 length equals 15 residues. From germline, CDR1 is MGHRA and CDR2 YSYEKL. Deletions cut 0 bases from V and 7 bases from J, with 12 bases between. cDNA synthesis used a TRAV/TRBV-specific primer set for both chains. TCRs were amplified for roughly 20 PCR cycles with a constant-region primer and V-primer adapter. Via MiXCR, TCRdb re-called the reads, giving one row per CDR3 protein. The sample shows tens of thousands of distinct CDR3 sequences, 15% to 20% of them seen only once.

This TCR came from a male donor with prostate cancer. This chain joins TRBV4-1 and TRBJ1-4; TRBD1 is a possible D gene (6 bases). The sequences come from PBMCs, collected after low-dose radiotherapy plus immunotherapy. The CDR3 sequence is CASSQDPGEGEKLFF. The DNA for the CDR3 is TGCGCCAGCAGCCAAGATCCAGGGGAGGGTGAAAAACTGTTTTTT.